This passage covers 26 T cell receptor beta chains from one sample sequenced in a study of blood T cells in healthy people across ages. Combining a sample-barcoded 5' primer with a J-beta primer mix, a second PCR ran for about 7 to 11 cycles. TCRdb called the 5' RACE reads again in MiXCR, with one record for every CDR3 protein. The sample lists approximately 730,000 distinct CDR3 sequences, less than 70% occurring once. Input material: blood. These receptors were obtained from an elderly man in good health.

V gene TRBV6-5 combines with J gene TRBJ2-1, with TRBD2 matching over 9 bases. The CDR3 runs to 13 residues. Per germline, CDR1 MNHEY and CDR2 SVGAGI. V shed 6 bases, J shed 7 bases, and the junction held 4 bases outside the gene matches. The CDR3 here is CASRRGGINEQFF. CDR3 coding DNA: TGTGCCAGCAGGCGGGGGGGGATAAATGAGCAGTTCTTC.

The chain uses TRBV7-9 and TRBJ2-1, with TRBD2 identical over 15 bases. The V and J ends lost 5 bases and 4 bases, in that order; junction bases with no gene match: 6. The CDR3 spans 17 residues. Germline loops: CDR1 SEHNR, CDR2 FQNEAQ (reference sequence). The CDR3 reads CASSPGLAGGQYNEQFF. The CDR3 DNA follows: TGTGCCAGCAGCCCCGGACTAGCGGGAGGGCAGTACAATGAGCAGTTCTTC.

The chain couples TRBV7-2 to TRBJ2-7; the D is unclear. There are 13 residues in the CDR3. Germline V gives CDR1 SGHTA, CDR2 FQGNSA. Trimming took off 5 bases at V and 0 bases at J, with 8 bases between the two ends. Here the CDR3 DNA reads TGTGCCAGCAGCCCATGGGGCTCCTACGAGCAGTACTTC. This sequence encodes CASSPWGSYEQYF.

In this sample, this clonotype turned up a few times. The chain couples TRBV29-1 to TRBJ2-7, with TRBD2 matching over 13 bases. V shed 7 bases, J shed 7 bases, and the junction held 13 bases outside the gene matches. Germline V gene data show CDR1 as SQVTM and CDR2 as ANQGSEA. CDR3 size: 15 residues. The CDR3 reads CSAPGWTSGSSEQYF. CDR3 nucleotides: TGCAGCGCCCCCGGATGGACTAGCGGGAGTAGTGAGCAGTACTTC.

V and J are TRBV7-2 and TRBJ2-1, with no clear D. This CDR3 is 14 amino acids long. Germline V gives CDR1 SGHTA, CDR2 FQGNSA. V shed 3 bases and J shed 7 bases, with 13 bases lying between them. CDR3 sequence reads: CASSFQKIGNEQFF. DNA for the CDR3: TGTGCCAGCAGCTTTCAAAAGATCGGTAATGAGCAGTTCTTC.

This clonotype was found a few times. This sequence joins TRBV7-9 and TRBJ2-3; a weak D match, TRBD2 (7 bases). Germline CDR1 SEHNR, CDR2 FQNEAQ (reference sequence). Trimming removed 8 bases at V and 2 bases at J, with 11 bases between. The length of the CDR3 is 13 residues. CDR3 nucleotides: TGTGCCAGCCGGGGGGACACCACAGATACGCAGTATTTT. Its translation: CASRGDTTDTQYF. Drawing the rest from reference TRBV7-9 and TRBJ2-3, the complete variable domain is DTGVSQNPRHKITKRGQNVTFRCDPISEHNRLYWYRQTLGQGPEFLTYFQNEAQLEKSRLLSDRFSAERPKGSFSTLEIQRTEQGDSAMYLCASRGDTTDTQYFGPGTRLTVL.

A note on this clonotype: The junction departs from the called germline gene at one end, perhaps through a read error. The chain has TRBV28 and TRBJ1-6; D gene ambiguous. The germline CDR1 and CDR2 sequences are MDHEN and SYDVKM. The CDR3 spans 15 residues. CDR3 sequence reads: CPSSQSQTYNSPLHF. The CDR3 DNA is TGTCCCAGCAGTCAGAGCCAGACCTATAATTCACCCCTCCACTTT. Full variable domain (rest looked up from reference TRBV28 and TRBJ1-6): DVKVTQSSRYLVKRTGEKVFLECVQDMDHENMFWYRQDPGLGLRLIYFSYDVKMKEKGDIPEGYSVSREKKERFSLILESASTNQTSMYLCPSSQSQTYNSPLHFGNGTRLTVT.

For the CDR3, the DNA is TGTGCCAGCAGTCCCGGACAGGGGGTACGAGAGACCCAGTACTTC. This gives the protein CASSPGQGVRETQYF. V usage is TRBV28 and J usage is TRBJ2-5, with TRBD1 identical over 10 bases. V trimming: 5 bases; J trimming: 4 bases; junction bases outside the gene matches: 7. The CDR3 extends over 15 amino acids. Per germline, CDR1 MDHEN and CDR2 SYDVKM. The entire variable domain, with the rest obtained from reference TRBV28 and TRBJ2-5, is as follows: DVKVTQSSRYLVKRTGEKVFLECVQDMDHENMFWYRQDPGLGLRLIYFSYDVKMKEKGDIPEGYSVSREKKERFSLILESASTNQTSMYLCASSPGQGVRETQYFGPGTRLLVL.

The rearrangement links TRBV21-1 to TRBJ1-1. TRBV21-1 is a pseudogene segment. The CDR3 covers 11 residues. Written as DNA, the CDR3 is TGTGCCGCAGGGGTGTACACTGAAGCTTTCTTT. Translation gives CAAGVYTEAFF.

The chain's CDR3 is CASSLDRGRAAYNEQFF. The CDR3 nucleotides are TGCGCCAGCAGCTTGGATAGGGGGAGGGCCGCGTACAATGAGCAGTTCTTC. The chain carries TRBV5-1 and TRBJ2-1; TRBD2 is a possible D gene (7 bases). V was shortened by 0 bases and J by 4 bases, with 17 bases between the two germline ends. The CDR3 loop spans 17 amino acids. The germline gives CDR1 SGHRS, CDR2 YFSETQ.

The rearrangement joins TRBV5-1 to TRBJ1-1; 7 bases align to TRBD1. After removal of 0 bases from V and 6 bases from J, the junction contained 8 bases not matched to a gene. The CDR3 has 15 amino acids. Germline V lookup: CDR1 SGHRS, CDR2 YFSETQ. In DNA, the CDR3 is TGCGCCAGCAGCTTGGGACAGGGTTTTTTTCCTGAAGCTTTCTTT. It translates to CASSLGQGFFPEAFF.

This chain joins TRBV7-8 and TRBJ1-1; D unresolved. This CDR3 comprises 13 residues. V lost 6 bases to trimming and J lost 1 base, with 9 bases between them. The germline gives CDR1 SGHVS, CDR2 FQNEAQ. The CDR3 DNA sequence: TGTGCCAGCAGAAGTGGGAAGAACACTGAAGCTTTCTTT. It specifies CASRSGKNTEAFF.

The chain recombines TRBV5-1 with TRBJ2-7, with 12 bases lining up with TRBD2. Germline assignment: CDR1 SGHRS and CDR2 YFSETQ. This CDR3 contains 20 residues. The V gene end was trimmed by 4 bases and the J gene end by 6 bases; junction bases not matched to a gene: 23. The CDR3 loop is CASSLVATGATSGRSSEQYF. CDR3 nucleotide sequence: TGCGCCAGCAGCCTCGTCGCGACAGGGGCAACTAGCGGGAGGTCTTCCGAGCAGTACTTC.

The genes are TRBV5-1 and TRBJ2-5; unclear D gene. Germline V lookup: CDR1 SGHRS, CDR2 YFSETQ. V shed 7 bases and J shed 2 bases, with 12 bases lying between them. The CDR3 sequence is 13 residues long. In nucleotides, the CDR3 is TGCGCCAGCCGTTCGGGCGTTCAAGAGACCCAGTACTTC. Protein: CASRSGVQETQYF.

The chain couples TRBV2 to TRBJ2-5, with 8 bases matching TRBD2. Per germline, CDR1 SNHLY and CDR2 FYNNEI. With 10 bases clipped from V and 4 bases from J, the junction kept 14 bases outside the gene matches. This CDR3 is 15 amino acids long. CDR3 nucleotide sequence: TGTGCCAACAGCCCGGAGCGGGAGATTGGAGAGACCCAGTACTTC. It yields the protein CANSPEREIGETQYF.

V is TRBV7-9 and J is TRBJ2-1; 8 bases line up with TRBD1. The CDR3 runs 15 residues. V gave up 5 bases and J gave up 5 bases; unmatched junction bases: 8. CDR1 is SEHNR, CDR2 FQNEAQ, per germline (reference sequence). The CDR3 loop is CASSRRGQANNEQFF. The CDR3 DNA is TGTGCCAGCAGCAGGAGGGGACAGGCAAACAATGAGCAGTTCTTC.

The chain is built from TRBV20-1 and TRBJ2-1; 10 bases are a match to TRBD2. V dropped 4 bases and J dropped 2; count of bases not matched to a gene: 5. This CDR3 is built from 15 residues. Germline V gene data show CDR1 as DFQATT and CDR2 as SNEGSKA (reference sequence). In DNA, the CDR3 is TGCAGTGCTACGCCCCTAGCGGGAGCCTACAATGAGCAGTTCTTC. Translating it yields CSATPLAGAYNEQFF.

This clonotype was observed a few times. The rearrangement links TRBV6-2 or TRBV6-3 to TRBJ2-1; 11 bases are a match to TRBD2. The J segment lost 9 bases and the V segment lost 7 bases, leaving 11 bases of the junction unmatched. Germline-derived CDR1 and CDR2 are MNHEY and SVGEGT. The CDR3 covers 15 residues. The CDR3 spells CASTGTSGRFSEQFF. Here the CDR3 DNA reads TGTGCCAGCACCGGAACTAGCGGGAGATTTTCTGAGCAGTTCTTC.

The table lists this clonotype with a few counts. The J gene is TRBJ1-2, the V gene TRBV4-1; 8 nucleotides align to TRBD1. Germline V gives CDR1 MGHRA, CDR2 YSYEKL. The CDR3 contains 15 residues. Trimming at V came to 1 base and at J to 4 bases, leaving 5 bases not matched to a gene. The CDR3 region is CASSQAAGQGYGYTF. CDR3 bases: TGCGCCAGCAGCCAAGCTGCCGGACAGGGCTATGGCTACACCTTC.

This chain links TRBV7-2 with TRBJ1-2; D perhaps matches TRBD1 (5 bases). The CDR3 totals 15 residues. V shed 4 bases and J shed 2 bases, with 14 bases lying between them. The germline V gene encodes CDR1 SGHTA and CDR2 FQGNSA. This chain's CDR3 is CASSYNRNLNYGYTF. CDR3 DNA sequence: TGTGCCAGCAGCTACAACAGGAATTTGAACTATGGCTACACCTTC.

V usage is TRBV11-1 and J usage is TRBJ2-1, with no clear D. The ends were cut back, 2 bases at V and 8 bases at J, with 10 bases in the middle. Germline V gene data show CDR1 as SGHAT and CDR2 as FQDESV (reference sequence). The length of the CDR3 is 13 residues. CDR3 sequence reads: CASSLSYPDEQFF. Here the CDR3 DNA reads TGTGCCAGCAGCTTATCCTACCCAGATGAGCAGTTCTTC.

CDR3 sequence reads: CASSLAGQASYNEQYF. In nucleotides, the CDR3 is TGTGCCAGCAGCTTAGCGGGACAGGCCTCCTACAATGAGCAGTACTTC. The chain is built from TRBV7-2 and TRBJ2-1; 8 bases are a match to TRBD1. The assigned J gene may be wrong: the sequence end matches TRBJ2-7 better. CDR3 length: 16 residues. Germline V lookup: CDR1 SGHTA, CDR2 FQGNSA.

This clonotype was seen a handful of times. The J gene is TRBJ2-4, the V gene TRBV3-1; 11 positions agree with TRBD1. Judging by the DNA end, TRBJ2-7 fits better; the J call may be wrong. Germline loops: CDR1 LGHDT, CDR2 YNNKEL (reference sequence). CDR3 length: 15 residues. The CDR3 protein is CASSHTGTGGLEQYF. The CDR3 DNA sequence: TGTGCCAGCAGCCACACCGGGACAGGGGGACTCGAGCAGTACTTC.

This clonotype turned up a few times. V is TRBV15 and J is TRBJ1-6, with D unresolved. This CDR3 comprises 13 residues. Germline V gene data show CDR1 as LNHNV and CDR2 as YYDKDF (reference sequence). V was clipped by 0 bases and J by 17 bases, with 14 bases between them. The CDR3 protein is CATSRDTGTIIHF. CDR3 nucleotide sequence: TGTGCCACCAGCAGAGATACGGGCACTATCATCCACTTT.

The rearrangement links TRBV20-1 to TRBJ2-1; 9 nucleotides match TRBD2. J was trimmed by 8 bases and V by 5 bases; bases with no gene match: 13. The V gene's germline CDR1 is DFQATT and CDR2 SNEGSKA (reference sequence). CDR3 length: 15 amino acids. The CDR3 loop reads CSAPKLAGGRDEQFF. DNA for the CDR3: TGCAGTGCTCCCAAACTGGCGGGAGGGCGGGATGAGCAGTTCTTC.

This clonotype was counted only a few times. The chain joins TRBV5-1 to TRBJ2-3; a possible D gene is TRBD1 (6 bases). The CDR3 length is 14 residues. With 2 bases removed from V and 3 bases from J, the gap between germline ends came to 10 bases. Germline CDR1 reads SGHRS; CDR2 reads YFSETQ. The CDR3: CASSLGDNTDTQYF. As DNA, the CDR3 is TGCGCCAGCAGCTTAGGGGACAATACAGATACGCAGTATTTT.